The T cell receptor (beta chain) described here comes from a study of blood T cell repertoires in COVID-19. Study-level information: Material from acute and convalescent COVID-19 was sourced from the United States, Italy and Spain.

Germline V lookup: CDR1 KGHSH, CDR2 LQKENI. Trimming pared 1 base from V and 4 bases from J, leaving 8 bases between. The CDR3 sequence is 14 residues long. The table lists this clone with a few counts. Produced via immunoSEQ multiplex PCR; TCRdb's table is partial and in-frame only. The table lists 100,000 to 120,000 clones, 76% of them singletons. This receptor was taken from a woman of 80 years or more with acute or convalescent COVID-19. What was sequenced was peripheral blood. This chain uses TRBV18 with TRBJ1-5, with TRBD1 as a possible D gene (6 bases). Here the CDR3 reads CASSPQGENQPQHF. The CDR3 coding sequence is TGTGCCAGCTCACCACAGGGGGAAAATCAGCCCCAGCATTTT.